This TCR beta chain derives from a study of T cell responses to AZD1222 COVID-19 vaccine. Broader study findings: Repertoires were obtained only post-peak T cell response. Just six people given AZD1222 tested seropositive at baseline.

Germline CDR1 LNHDA, CDR2 SQIVND (reference sequence). The CDR3 consists of 17 residues. The V and J ends lost 5 bases and 8 bases, in that order; junction bases with no gene match: 18. Analysis merged second doses at about 4 or about 12 weeks. As regards this clone: Its cognate antigen is unknown.

Libraries were prepared by immunoSEQ multiplex PCR; TCRdb keeps only in-frame clonotypes and omits some of them. Seen here are 97,000 or so clones, 80% to 95% observed once, and the top ten hold just over 8%. The sample here was peripheral blood, taken 28 days after the second AZD1222 dose. The chain recombines TRBV19 with TRBJ2-1, with 7 bases that match TRBD2. The origin of this receptor is an adult who received the AZD1222 COVID-19 vaccine. The CDR3 DNA sequence: TGTGCCAGTAGTTCCCATCCGCTGGGAGGGCCTCGGGATGAGCAGTTCTTC. This encodes CASSSHPLGGPRDEQFF.